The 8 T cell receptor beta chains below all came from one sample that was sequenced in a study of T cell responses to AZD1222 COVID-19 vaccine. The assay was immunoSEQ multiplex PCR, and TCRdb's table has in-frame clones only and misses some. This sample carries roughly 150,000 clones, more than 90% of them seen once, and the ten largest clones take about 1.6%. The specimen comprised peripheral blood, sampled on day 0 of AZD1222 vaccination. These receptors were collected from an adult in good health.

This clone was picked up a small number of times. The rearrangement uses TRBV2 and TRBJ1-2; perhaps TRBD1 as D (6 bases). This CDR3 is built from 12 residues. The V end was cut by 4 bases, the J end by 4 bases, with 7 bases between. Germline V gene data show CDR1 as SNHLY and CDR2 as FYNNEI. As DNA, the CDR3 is TGTGCCAGCAGTGGGGACATCTATGGCTACACCTTC. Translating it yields CASSGDIYGYTF.

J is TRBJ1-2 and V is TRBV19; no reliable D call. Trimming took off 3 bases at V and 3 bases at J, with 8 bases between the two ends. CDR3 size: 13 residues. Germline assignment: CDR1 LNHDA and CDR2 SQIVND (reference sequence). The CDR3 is CASSIRTHYGYTF. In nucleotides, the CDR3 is TGTGCCAGTAGTATCCGAACGCACTATGGCTACACCTTC.

CDR3 sequence (DNA): TGTGCCACCCCGACCGGGACAGGGGGCCGTATTGAGACCCAGTACTTC. Its protein product is CATPTGTGGRIETQYF. The chain combines TRBV7-9 with TRBJ2-5; 12 nucleotides line up with TRBD1. V trimming: 10 bases; J trimming: 5 bases; junction bases outside the gene matches: 14. The germline gives CDR1 SEHNR, CDR2 FQNEAQ (reference sequence). The CDR3 sequence is 16 residues long.

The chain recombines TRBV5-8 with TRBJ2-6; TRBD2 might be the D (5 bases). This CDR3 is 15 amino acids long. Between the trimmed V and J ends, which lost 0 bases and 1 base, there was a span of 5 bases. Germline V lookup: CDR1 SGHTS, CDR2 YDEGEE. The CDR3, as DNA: TGTGCCAGCAGCTTGGGGGAGTCTGGGGCCAACGTCCTGACTTTC. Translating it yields CASSLGESGANVLTF.

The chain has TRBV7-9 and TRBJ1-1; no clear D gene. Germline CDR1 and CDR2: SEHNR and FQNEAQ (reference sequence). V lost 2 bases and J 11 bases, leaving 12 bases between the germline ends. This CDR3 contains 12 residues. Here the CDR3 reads CASSLPRGRAFF. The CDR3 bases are TGTGCCAGCAGCTTACCTCGAGGGCGGGCTTTCTTT.

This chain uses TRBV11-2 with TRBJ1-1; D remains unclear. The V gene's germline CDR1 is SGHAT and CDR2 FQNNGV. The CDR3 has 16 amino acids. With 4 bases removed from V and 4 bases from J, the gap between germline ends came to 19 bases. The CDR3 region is CASSSWDRIGLTEAFF. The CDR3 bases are TGTGCCAGCAGCTCATGGGATCGAATCGGGCTCACTGAAGCTTTCTTT.

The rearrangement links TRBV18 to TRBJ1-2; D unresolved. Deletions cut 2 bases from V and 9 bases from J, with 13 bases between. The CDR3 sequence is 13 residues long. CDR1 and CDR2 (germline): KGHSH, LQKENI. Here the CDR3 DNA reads TGTGCCAGCTCACCAAGGGCGGGAATGAGCTACACCTTC. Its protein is CASSPRAGMSYTF.

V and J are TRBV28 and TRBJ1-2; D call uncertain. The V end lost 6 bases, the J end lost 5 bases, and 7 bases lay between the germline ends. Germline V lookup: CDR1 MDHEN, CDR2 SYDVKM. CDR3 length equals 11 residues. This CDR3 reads CASSGFYGYTF. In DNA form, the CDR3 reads TGTGCCAGCAGCGGTTTTTATGGCTACACCTTC.